The T cell receptor (beta chain) under discussion was sequenced for a study of cytomegalovirus exposure and HLA in healthy donors. Across the whole study: Out of several hundred genotyped donors, roughly 80% belonged to the Caucasian-associated ancestry cluster.

This clone was observed a handful of times. What it binds is unknown. General study results and limits: There were some public TCRs occurring in many donors, but most TCR sequences were rare. The authors reported that TCR beta sequences could predict HLA-A and HLA-B alleles. These predictions were accurate for most subjects in the first cohort. Later analysis associated a missense DCLRE1C variant with TCR beta V- and J-gene trimming.

PCR used 60 Vbeta primers and 13 Jbeta primers. Repertoires were generated with immunoSEQ multiplex PCR, while TCRdb's copy carries only in-frame clones and drops some. The table shows approximately 130,000 clones, with 78% occurring only once. V dropped 1 base and J dropped 0 bases, with 10 bases sitting between them. CDR1 KGHSH and CDR2 LQKENI come from the germline V gene. The CDR3 has 16 residues. The clonotype was recovered from a woman aged 40 to 50 in good health and CMV-seronegative. Input material: PBMCs. V gene TRBV18 combines with J gene TRBJ1-5; D unresolved. CDR3 protein: CASSPRRENSNQPQHF. The CDR3 bases are TGTGCCAGCTCACCACGGCGGGAGAATAGCAATCAGCCCCAGCATTTT.